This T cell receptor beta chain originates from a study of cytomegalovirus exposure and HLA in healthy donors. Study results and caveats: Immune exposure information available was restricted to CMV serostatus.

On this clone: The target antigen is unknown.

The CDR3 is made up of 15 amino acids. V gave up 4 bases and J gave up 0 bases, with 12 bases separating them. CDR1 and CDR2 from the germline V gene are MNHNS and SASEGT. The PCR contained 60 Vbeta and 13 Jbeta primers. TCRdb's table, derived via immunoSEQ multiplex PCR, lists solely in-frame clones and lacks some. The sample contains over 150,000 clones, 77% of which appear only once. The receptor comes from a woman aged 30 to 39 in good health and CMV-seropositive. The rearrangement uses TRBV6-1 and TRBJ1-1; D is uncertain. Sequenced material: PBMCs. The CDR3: CASSAREGMNTEAFF. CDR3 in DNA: TGTGCCAGCAGTGCCCGGGAGGGTATGAACACTGAAGCTTTCTTT.